The 3 T cell receptor beta chains given below trace back to one sample, sequenced in a study of memory CD4+ T cells and cytomegalovirus serostatus. This table comes from immunoSEQ multiplex PCR, and its TCRdb copy is limited to in-frame clones, with some not included. Among approximately 63,000 clones listed, over 70% were seen once. Single viable CD3+CD4+CD8-CD45RO+ cells were sorted as the memory CD4+ T cells. The sample consisted of memory CD4+ T cells from blood. The receptor source for this set is an adult in good health and CMV-seronegative. Some clones in this sample may be carry-over from other donors' samples.

The chain has TRBV28 and TRBJ1-5; TRBD1 is a possible D gene (5 bases). The V gene lost 4 bases and the J gene lost 0 bases, with 13 bases spanning the gap. Germline V gene lookup returns CDR1 MDHEN and CDR2 SYDVKM. The CDR3 contains 16 residues. CDR3 coding DNA: TGTGCCAGCAGTTCGGGGGGGAGAGATAGCAATCAGCCCCAGCATTTT. It specifies CASSSGGRDSNQPQHF.

This clone was picked up one time. This sequence joins TRBV19 and TRBJ1-2; D gene uncertain. Between the trimmed V and J ends, which lost 7 bases and 4 bases, there was a span of 16 bases. The CDR3 totals 14 residues. Germline V gene sequence: CDR1 LNHDA, CDR2 SQIVND (reference sequence). As DNA, the CDR3 is TGTGCCAGTACCACCTCCGAAAGGAGCTATGGCTACACCTTC. Translating it yields CASTTSERSYGYTF.

The table lists this clone with a few counts. The chain links TRBV6-6 to TRBJ2-1; D is unresolved. This CDR3 is built from 15 residues. The V end was cut by 6 bases, the J end by 3 bases, with 15 bases between. CDR1 is MNHNY, CDR2 SVGAGI, per germline (reference sequence). CDR3: CASSLQSPFYNEQFF. In DNA, the CDR3 is TGTGCCAGCAGCCTCCAGAGTCCCTTCTACAATGAGCAGTTCTTC.